The clone carrying this T cell receptor beta chain occurred a few times. Its antigen is unknown. Mismatch with germline at one junction end may stem from a read error. TCRdb re-called clones from the PCR reads using MiXCR. The profile shows tens of thousands of clones, around 27% of them singletons. The CDR3 extends over 14 amino acids. CDR1 and CDR2 (germline): SGHTA, FQGNSA. Thyroid surgery was performed in patients who had received no treatment beforehand. The data were obtained in a study of metastatic and nonmetastatic thyroid tumors. For the study at large: Repertoires from blood and tumor or nodule tissue of malignant and benign thyroid patients were compared. General study results and limits: The study reportedly found significantly higher TCR beta diversity in malignant thyroid tumors than benign nodules, in blood and tumor.

Material for sequencing was blood. The sequence was obtained from a male donor with papillary thyroid cancer or a benign thyroid nodule (not recorded which). Some clones in this sample may be carry-over from other donors' samples. The chain carries TRBV7-2 and TRBJ2-7; 14 bases align to TRBD2. CDR3 sequence reads: CASSLGLAGGEQYF. CDR3 in DNA: TGTGCCAGCAGTTTAGGACTAGCGGGAGGCGAGCAGTACTTC.